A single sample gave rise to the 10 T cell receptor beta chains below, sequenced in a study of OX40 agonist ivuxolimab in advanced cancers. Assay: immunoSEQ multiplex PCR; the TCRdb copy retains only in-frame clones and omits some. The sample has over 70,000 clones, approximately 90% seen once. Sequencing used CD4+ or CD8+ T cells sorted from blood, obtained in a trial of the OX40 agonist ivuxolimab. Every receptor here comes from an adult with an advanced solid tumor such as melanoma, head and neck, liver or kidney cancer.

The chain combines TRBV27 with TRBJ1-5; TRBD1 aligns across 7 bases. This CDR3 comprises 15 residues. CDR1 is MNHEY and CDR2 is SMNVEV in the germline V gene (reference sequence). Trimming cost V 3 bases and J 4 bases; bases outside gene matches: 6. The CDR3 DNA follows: TGTGCCAGCAGTTTCATTGGGACAGCGAATCAGCCCCAGCATTTT. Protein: CASSFIGTANQPQHF.

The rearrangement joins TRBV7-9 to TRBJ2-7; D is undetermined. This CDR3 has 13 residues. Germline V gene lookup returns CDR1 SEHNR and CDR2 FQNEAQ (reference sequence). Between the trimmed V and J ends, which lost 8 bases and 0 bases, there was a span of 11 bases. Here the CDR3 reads CASGLGFSYEQYF. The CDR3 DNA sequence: TGTGCCAGCGGGCTGGGCTTCTCCTACGAGCAGTACTTC.

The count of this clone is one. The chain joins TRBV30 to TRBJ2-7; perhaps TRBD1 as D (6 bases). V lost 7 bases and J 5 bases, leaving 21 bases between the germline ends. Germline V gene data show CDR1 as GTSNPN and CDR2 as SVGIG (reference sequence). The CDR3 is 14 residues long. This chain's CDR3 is CASLHPRAGDEQYF. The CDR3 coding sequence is TGTGCCTCTTTACATCCAAGGGCAGGGGACGAGCAGTACTTC. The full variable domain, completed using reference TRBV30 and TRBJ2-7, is SQTIHQWPATLVQPVGSPLSLECTVEGTSNPNLYWYRQAAGRGLQLLFYSVGIGQISSEVPQNLSASRPQDRQFILSSKKLLLSDSGFYLCASLHPRAGDEQYFGPGTRLTVT.

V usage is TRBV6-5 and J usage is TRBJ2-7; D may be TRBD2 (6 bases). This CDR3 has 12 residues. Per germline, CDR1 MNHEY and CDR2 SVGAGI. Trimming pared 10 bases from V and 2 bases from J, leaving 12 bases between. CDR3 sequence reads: CATGAGPYEQYF. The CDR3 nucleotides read TGTGCCACCGGGGCGGGACCCTACGAGCAGTACTTC.

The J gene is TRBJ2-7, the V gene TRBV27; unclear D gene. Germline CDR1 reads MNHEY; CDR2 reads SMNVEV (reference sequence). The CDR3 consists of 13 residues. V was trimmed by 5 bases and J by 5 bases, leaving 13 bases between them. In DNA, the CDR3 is TGTGCCAGCAGTACGGACCCGTGGGACGAGCAGTACTTC. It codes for CASSTDPWDEQYF.

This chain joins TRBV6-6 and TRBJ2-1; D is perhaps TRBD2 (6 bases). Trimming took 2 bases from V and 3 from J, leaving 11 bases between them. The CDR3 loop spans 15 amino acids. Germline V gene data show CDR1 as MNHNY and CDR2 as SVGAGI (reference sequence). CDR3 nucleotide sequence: TGTGCCAGCAGTTACATGGGGGGAATCTACAATGAGCAGTTCTTC. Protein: CASSYMGGIYNEQFF.

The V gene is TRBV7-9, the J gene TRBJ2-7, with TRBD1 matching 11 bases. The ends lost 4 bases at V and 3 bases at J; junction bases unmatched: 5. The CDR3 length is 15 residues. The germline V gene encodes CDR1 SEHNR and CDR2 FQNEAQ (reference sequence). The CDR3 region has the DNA TGTGCCAGCAGCTCCCCGGGACAGGGGGGCTACGAGCAGTACTTC. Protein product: CASSSPGQGGYEQYF.

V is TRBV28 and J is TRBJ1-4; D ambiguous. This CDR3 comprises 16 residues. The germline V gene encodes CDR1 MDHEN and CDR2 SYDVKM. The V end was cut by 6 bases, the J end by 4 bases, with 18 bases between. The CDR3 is CASSYIMQAYNEKLFF. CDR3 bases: TGTGCCAGCAGCTATATTATGCAGGCATATAATGAAAAACTGTTTTTT.

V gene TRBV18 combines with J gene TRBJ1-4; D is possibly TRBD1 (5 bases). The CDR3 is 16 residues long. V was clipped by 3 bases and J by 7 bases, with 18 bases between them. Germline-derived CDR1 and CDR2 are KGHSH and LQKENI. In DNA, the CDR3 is TGTGCCAGCTCACCCACCCGGTTTGCCGGGGCTGAAAAACTGTTTTTT. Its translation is CASSPTRFAGAEKLFF. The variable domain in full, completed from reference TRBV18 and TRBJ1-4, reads NAGVMQNPRHLVRRRGQEARLRCSPMKGHSHVYWYRQLPEEGLKFMVYLQKENIIDESGMPKERFSAEFPKEGPSILRIQQVVRGDSAAYFCASSPTRFAGAEKLFFGSGTQLSVL.

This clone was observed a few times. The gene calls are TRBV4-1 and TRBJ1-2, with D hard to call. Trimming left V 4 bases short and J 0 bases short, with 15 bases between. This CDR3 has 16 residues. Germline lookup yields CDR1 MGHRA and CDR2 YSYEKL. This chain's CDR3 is CASSPAASGSNYGYTF. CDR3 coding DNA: TGCGCCAGCAGCCCCGCGGCTTCCGGGTCTAACTATGGCTACACCTTC.